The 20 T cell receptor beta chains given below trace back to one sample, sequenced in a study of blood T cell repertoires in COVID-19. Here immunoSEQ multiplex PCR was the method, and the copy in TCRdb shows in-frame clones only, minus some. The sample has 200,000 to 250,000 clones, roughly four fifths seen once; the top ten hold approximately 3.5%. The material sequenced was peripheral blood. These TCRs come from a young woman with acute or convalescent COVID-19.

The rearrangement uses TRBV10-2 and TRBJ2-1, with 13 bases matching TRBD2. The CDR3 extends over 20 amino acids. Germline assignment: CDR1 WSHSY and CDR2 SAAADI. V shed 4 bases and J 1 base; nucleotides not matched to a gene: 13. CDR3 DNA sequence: TGCGCCAGCAGTGGCGGATCCGGGACTAGCGGGAAGGGGTCCTACAATGAGCAGTTCTTC. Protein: CASSGGSGTSGKGSYNEQFF.

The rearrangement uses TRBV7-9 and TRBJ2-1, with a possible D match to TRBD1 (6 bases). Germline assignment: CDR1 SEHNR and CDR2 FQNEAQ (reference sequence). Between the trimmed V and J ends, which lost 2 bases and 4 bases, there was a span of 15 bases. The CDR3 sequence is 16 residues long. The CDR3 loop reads CASSLYQGSRYNEQFF. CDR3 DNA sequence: TGTGCCAGCAGCTTATACCAGGGGTCTAGGTACAATGAGCAGTTCTTC.

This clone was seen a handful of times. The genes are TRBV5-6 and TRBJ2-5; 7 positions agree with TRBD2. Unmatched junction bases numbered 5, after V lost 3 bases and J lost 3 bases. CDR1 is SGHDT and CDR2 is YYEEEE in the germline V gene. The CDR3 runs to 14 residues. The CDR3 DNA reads TGTGCCAGCAGCTGGGGGGGGACCGAAGAGACCCAGTACTTC. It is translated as CASSWGGTEETQYF.

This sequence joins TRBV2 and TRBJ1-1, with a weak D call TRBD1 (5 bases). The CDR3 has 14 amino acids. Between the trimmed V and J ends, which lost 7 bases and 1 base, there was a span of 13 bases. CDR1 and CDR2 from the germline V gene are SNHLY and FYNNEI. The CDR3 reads CASIQGLGNTEAFF. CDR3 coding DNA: TGTGCCAGCATTCAGGGTTTAGGGAACACTGAAGCTTTCTTT.

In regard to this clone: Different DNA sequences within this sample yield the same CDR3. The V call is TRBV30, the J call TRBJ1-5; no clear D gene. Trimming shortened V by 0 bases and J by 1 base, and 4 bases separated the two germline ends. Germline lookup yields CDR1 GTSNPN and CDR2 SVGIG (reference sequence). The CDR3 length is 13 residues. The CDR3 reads CAWSVRSNQPQHF. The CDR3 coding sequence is TGTGCCTGGAGTGTACGGAGCAATCAGCCCCAGCATTTT.

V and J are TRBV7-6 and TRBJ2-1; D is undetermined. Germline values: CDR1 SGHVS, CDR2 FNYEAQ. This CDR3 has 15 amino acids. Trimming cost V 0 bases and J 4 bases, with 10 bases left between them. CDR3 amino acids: CASSLATMPYNEQFF. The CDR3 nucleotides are TGTGCCAGCAGCTTAGCGACAATGCCGTACAATGAGCAGTTCTTC.

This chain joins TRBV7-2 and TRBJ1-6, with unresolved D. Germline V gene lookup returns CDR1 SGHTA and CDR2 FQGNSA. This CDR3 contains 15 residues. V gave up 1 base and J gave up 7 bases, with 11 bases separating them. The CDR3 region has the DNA TGTGCCAGCAGCTTAGGACGTTGGGAGAATTCACCCCTCCACTTT. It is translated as CASSLGRWENSPLHF.

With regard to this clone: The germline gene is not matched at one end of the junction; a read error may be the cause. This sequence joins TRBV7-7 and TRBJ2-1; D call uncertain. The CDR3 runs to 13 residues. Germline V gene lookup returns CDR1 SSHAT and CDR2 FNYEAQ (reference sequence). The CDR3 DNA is TGTGCTAGCAGCTTAAGCTACGGTAATGAGCAGTTCTTC. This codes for CASSLSYGNEQFF.

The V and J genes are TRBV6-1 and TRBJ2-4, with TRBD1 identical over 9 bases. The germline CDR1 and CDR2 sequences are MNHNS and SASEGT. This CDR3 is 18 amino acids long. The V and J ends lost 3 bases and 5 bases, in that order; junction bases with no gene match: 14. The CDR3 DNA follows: TGTGCCAGCAGTGATGCCGCCGGGACAGGGAGTATCCAAAACATTCAGTACTTC. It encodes CASSDAAGTGSIQNIQYF.

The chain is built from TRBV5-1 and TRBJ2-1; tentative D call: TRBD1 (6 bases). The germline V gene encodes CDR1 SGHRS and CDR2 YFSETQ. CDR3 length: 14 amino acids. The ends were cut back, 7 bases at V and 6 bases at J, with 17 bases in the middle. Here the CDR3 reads CASRGRGSFNEQFF. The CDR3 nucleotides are TGCGCCAGCCGGGGCAGGGGTTCATTCAATGAGCAGTTCTTC.

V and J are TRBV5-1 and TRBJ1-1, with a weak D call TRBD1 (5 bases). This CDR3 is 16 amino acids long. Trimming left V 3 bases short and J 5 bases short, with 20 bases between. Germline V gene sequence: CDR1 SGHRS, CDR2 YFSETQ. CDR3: CASSYTIPRGDTEAFF. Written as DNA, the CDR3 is TGCGCCAGCAGCTACACAATCCCTCGGGGGGATACTGAAGCTTTCTTT.

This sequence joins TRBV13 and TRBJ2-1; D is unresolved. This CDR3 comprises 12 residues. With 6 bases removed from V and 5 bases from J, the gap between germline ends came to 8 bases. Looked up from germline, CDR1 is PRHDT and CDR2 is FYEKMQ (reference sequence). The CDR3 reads CASSSLDNEQFF. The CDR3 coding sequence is TGTGCCAGCAGTAGCTTGGACAATGAGCAGTTCTTC.

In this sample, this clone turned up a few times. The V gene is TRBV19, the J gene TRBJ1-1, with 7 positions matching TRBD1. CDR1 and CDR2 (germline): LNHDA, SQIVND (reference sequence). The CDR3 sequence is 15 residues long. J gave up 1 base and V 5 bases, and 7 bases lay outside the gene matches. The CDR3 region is CASSPQTGRNTEAFF. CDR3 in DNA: TGTGCCAGTAGTCCCCAGACAGGGAGGAACACTGAAGCTTTCTTT.

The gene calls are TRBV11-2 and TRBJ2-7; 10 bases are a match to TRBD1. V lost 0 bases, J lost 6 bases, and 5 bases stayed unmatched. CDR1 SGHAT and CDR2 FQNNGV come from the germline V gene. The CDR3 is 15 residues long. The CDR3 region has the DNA TGTGCCAGCAGCTTAGATTTCGACAGGGGGCCCGAGCAGTACTTC. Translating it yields CASSLDFDRGPEQYF.

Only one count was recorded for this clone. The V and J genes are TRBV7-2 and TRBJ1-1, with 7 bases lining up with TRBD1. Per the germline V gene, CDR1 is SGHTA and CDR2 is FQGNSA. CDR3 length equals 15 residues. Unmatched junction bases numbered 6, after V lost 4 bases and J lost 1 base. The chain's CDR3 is CASSSTGPGNTEAFF. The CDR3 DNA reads TGTGCCAGCAGCTCGACAGGGCCTGGGAACACTGAAGCTTTCTTT.

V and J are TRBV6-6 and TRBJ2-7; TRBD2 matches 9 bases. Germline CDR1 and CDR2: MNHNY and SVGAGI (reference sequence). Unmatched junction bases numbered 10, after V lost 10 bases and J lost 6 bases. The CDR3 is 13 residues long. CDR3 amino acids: CAISWGLAAEQYF. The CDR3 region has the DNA TGTGCCATCTCCTGGGGACTAGCTGCCGAGCAGTACTTC.

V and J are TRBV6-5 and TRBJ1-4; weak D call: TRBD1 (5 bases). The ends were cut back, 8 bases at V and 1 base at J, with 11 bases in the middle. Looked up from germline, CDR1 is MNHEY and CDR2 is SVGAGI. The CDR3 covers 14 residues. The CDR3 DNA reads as TGTGCCAGCGATGGGGCCGGAACTAATGAAAAACTGTTTTTT. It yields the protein CASDGAGTNEKLFF.

This CDR3 reads CASSPRRAGVRYNEQFF. The CDR3 coding sequence is TGTGCCAGCTCACCAAGGCGAGCGGGAGTCCGCTACAATGAGCAGTTCTTC. The genes are TRBV18 and TRBJ2-1; 8 positions match TRBD2. This CDR3 is 17 amino acids long. J was trimmed by 3 bases and V by 2 bases; bases with no gene match: 9. The germline V gene has CDR1 KGHSH and CDR2 LQKENI.

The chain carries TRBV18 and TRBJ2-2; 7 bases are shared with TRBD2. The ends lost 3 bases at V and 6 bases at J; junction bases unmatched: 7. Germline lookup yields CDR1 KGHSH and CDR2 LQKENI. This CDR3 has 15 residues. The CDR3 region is CASSPPREYPGELFF. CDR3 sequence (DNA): TGTGCCAGCTCACCCCCGCGGGAGTACCCCGGGGAGCTGTTTTTT.

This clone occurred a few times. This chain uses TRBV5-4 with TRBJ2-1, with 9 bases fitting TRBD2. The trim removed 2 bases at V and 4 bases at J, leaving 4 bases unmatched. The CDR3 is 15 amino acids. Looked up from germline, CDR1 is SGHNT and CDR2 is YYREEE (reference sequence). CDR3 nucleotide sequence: TGTGCCAGCAGCTTTAGCGGGAGACTTTACAATGAGCAGTTCTTC. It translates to CASSFSGRLYNEQFF. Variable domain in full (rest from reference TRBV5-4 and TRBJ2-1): ETGVTQSPTHLIKTRGQQVTLRCSSQSGHNTVSWYQQALGQGPQFIFQYYREEENGRGNFPPRFSGLQFPNYSSELNVNALELDDSALYLCASSFSGRLYNEQFFGPGTRLTVL.